This T cell receptor beta chain was documented in a study of identical twins. This clonotype was picked up many times. The CDR3 runs to 13 residues. Looked up from germline, CDR1 is SQVTM and CDR2 is ANQGSEA. The V and J ends lost 8 bases and 1 base, in that order; junction bases with no gene match: 6. TCRdb fed the 5' RACE reads into MiXCR, producing one record per CDR3 protein. The sample includes around 95,000 distinct CDR3 sequences, just under 6% seen only once; the top ten take roughly 12%. Sequencing input: memory T cells sorted from blood. This chain uses TRBV29-1 with TRBJ2-5; 8 bases map to TRBD1. This TCR was sampled from a woman between 50 and 59 years old in good health. The CDR3 protein is CSFRQGAQETQYF. In DNA form, the CDR3 reads TGCAGCTTCCGGCAGGGGGCCCAAGAGACCCAGTACTTC.